One sample yielded the 8 T cell receptor beta chains listed below, sequenced in a study of Ad26.COV2.S vaccination and SARS-CoV-2 variants. Treatment described: 15 to 20 received Ad26.COV2.S at low or high dose, single or two shots; 5 received placebo; per-sample allocation not given. Samples analyzed were those drawn on day 63 after the first vaccine or placebo injection. Assay used: immunoSEQ multiplex PCR; TCRdb lists only in-frame clones, some missing. The table shows 300,000 to 400,000 clones, with approximately 86% occurring only once. The sample here was peripheral blood, taken in a trial of Ad26.COV2.S vaccine versus placebo. These receptors all stem from a person between 18 and 65 years old who received the Ad26.COV2.S COVID-19 vaccine or a placebo.

The chain combines TRBV4-1 with TRBJ1-6; weak D call: TRBD1 (6 bases). The germline V and J ends were trimmed by 7 bases and 10 bases, with 14 bases remaining between them. The CDR3 extends over 13 amino acids. Germline CDR1 is MGHRA and CDR2 is YSYEKL. CDR3 amino acids: CASTQTGDSPLHF. The DNA for the CDR3 is TGCGCCAGCACCCAGACAGGCGACTCACCCCTCCACTTT.

The CDR3 here is CASSQGSGKVYEQYF. The CDR3, as DNA: TGCGCCAGCAGCCAAGGTAGCGGGAAGGTCTACGAGCAGTACTTC. This chain links TRBV4-1 with TRBJ2-7; 8 bases are a match to TRBD2. The junction had 5 bases not matched to a gene; V was cut back by 1 base and J by 3 bases. This CDR3 is built from 15 residues. Germline V gene sequence: CDR1 MGHRA, CDR2 YSYEKL.

The CDR3 nucleotides read TGTGCCAGCAGTTTAAGGGGTACAGGCATTCAGTACTTC. Residues: CASSLRGTGIQYF. The J gene is TRBJ2-4, the V gene TRBV28; possible D gene TRBD1, 5 bases. With 2 bases removed from V and 9 bases from J, the gap between germline ends came to 11 bases. The CDR3 runs 13 residues. CDR1 MDHEN and CDR2 SYDVKM come from the germline V gene.

The chain couples TRBV5-1 to TRBJ2-1, with TRBD1 identical over 7 bases. Trimming removed 0 bases from V and 8 bases from J; junction bases left unmatched: 5. CDR3 length: 14 amino acids. The germline gives CDR1 SGHRS, CDR2 YFSETQ. This CDR3 is CASSLGQGVDEQFF. DNA of the CDR3: TGCGCCAGCAGCTTGGGACAGGGAGTGGATGAGCAGTTCTTC.

The rearrangement uses TRBV28 and TRBJ2-3; no definite D call. The CDR3 spans 15 residues. Trimming took 3 bases from V and 5 from J, leaving 15 bases between them. Germline CDR1 MDHEN, CDR2 SYDVKM. The CDR3 sequence is CASSLLGGARDTQYF. For the CDR3, the DNA is TGTGCCAGCAGTTTGTTGGGCGGAGCCCGAGATACGCAGTATTTT.

This rearrangement joins TRBV28 to TRBJ2-7; TRBD2 matches 11 bases. V trimming: 6 bases; J trimming: 9 bases; junction bases outside the gene matches: 10. Germline V gene sequence: CDR1 MDHEN, CDR2 SYDVKM. The CDR3 sequence is 14 residues long. CDR3 nucleotides: TGTGCCAGCAGGGGACTAGCGGAGTATCTGGTGCAGTACTTC. It yields the protein CASRGLAEYLVQYF.

J is TRBJ1-3 and V is TRBV18, with D unclear. The ends were cut back, 3 bases at V and 4 bases at J, with 7 bases in the middle. This CDR3 region has 13 residues. The V gene's germline CDR1 is KGHSH and CDR2 LQKENI. The CDR3 coding sequence is TGTGCCAGCTCACCCGGTCTCGGAAACACCATATATTTT. Translation gives CASSPGLGNTIYF.

The CDR3 spells CASSRQGASSYNEQFF. The DNA of the CDR3 is TGCGCCAGCAGCCGACAGGGGGCGAGCTCCTACAATGAGCAGTTCTTC. This chain connects TRBV5-1 to TRBJ2-1; 10 positions match TRBD1. Germline V gene sequence: CDR1 SGHRS, CDR2 YFSETQ. V lost 4 bases and J lost 0; bases outside the gene matches: 4. The CDR3 spans 16 residues.